These 30 T cell receptor gamma chains were all obtained from the same sample, sequenced in a study of γδ T cells in repeated Plasmodium falciparum infection (dated by TCRdb to about 2021). Vgamma9/Vdelta2+ and Vdelta2-negative gammadelta T cell populations were flow-sorted from peripheral blood mononuclear cells for bulk TCR repertoire analysis. Receptors were amplified or captured by multiplex PCR. The data were produced on an Illumina MiSeq. TCRdb reprocessed the public data with the CATT caller; entries with the same nucleotide sequence were combined afterwards. The sample data list about 15,000 gamma-chain clones, and under 2% of these were observed just once. The ten most abundant clones make up 28% of the sample. Sequencing was performed on gamma-delta T cells from blood. All receptors derive from a pool of human donors (malaria-infected and uninfected, not separated).

This clone was detected a few times. A far larger clone is only one base removed, so a read error is likely. Because the CDR3's place on the DNA is in doubt, the DNA is left out and the CDR3 is given as listed by TCRdb. The J segment was not called; the V segment is TRGV9. Germline assignment: CDR1 GITISATS and CDR2 ISYDGTV (reference sequence). The CDR3 has 30 amino acids, counting both end residues. The CDR3 spells CALWEAEIRNSLAVEQHWLSQVSIGRIQHF.

A word on this clone: The mismatch at residue 7 between this DNA's translation and the TCRdb protein of a much larger clone likely reflects a read error; the protein shown is translated from the DNA. This sequence joins TRGV2 and TRGJP2. CDR3 length: 18 amino acids. Trimming at V came to 0 bases and at J to 0 bases, leaving 10 bases not matched to a gene. From germline, CDR1 is EGSNGY and CDR2 YDSYNSKV. CDR3 residues: CATWDGFGINSSDWIKTF. CDR3 coding DNA: TGTGCCACCTGGGACGGGTTCGGAATAAATAGTAGTGATTGGATCAAGACGTTT.

This clone was seen a handful of times. The protein given by TCRdb reflects a much larger clone and differs at residue 2 from this DNA's translation, likely from a read error; the protein shown is the DNA's translation. The V gene is TRGV9, the J gene TRGJ1 or TRGJ2. TCRdb leaves out the J gene; it was filled in here by matching the DNA to germline. The CDR3 covers 11 residues. Germline V gene data show CDR1 as GITISATS and CDR2 as ISYDGTV (reference sequence). In DNA, the CDR3 is TGTACCTTGTGGGAGGTCGGAAAGAAACTCTTT. This sequence encodes CTLWEVGKKLF.

This clone was recorded many times. The chain joins TRGV9 to TRGJP1. This CDR3 has 18 residues. Germline CDR1 and CDR2: GITISATS and ISYDGTV (reference sequence). Losses at the gene ends were 3 bases for V and 11 bases for J; bases not matched to a gene: 24. CDR3 nucleotides: TGTGCCTTGTGGGAGACCCCCCGTTTCACTTTCGCCCGGTGGTTCAAGATATTT. Residues: CALWETPRFTFARWFKIF.

For this clone: The likely explanation is a read error, given a far larger clone one base away. This specimen includes other DNA sequences encoding the same CDR3. The chain carries TRGV9 and TRGJP. Matching the DNA to germline supplied the J gene, which TCRdb does not give. The CDR3 runs 19 residues. CDR1 and CDR2 from the germline V gene are GITISATS and ISYDGTV (reference sequence). J lost 7 bases, V lost 3 bases, and 15 bases had no gene match. CDR3 nucleotide sequence: TGTGCCTTGTGGGAGCAAACAAACCAGCAGGAGTTGGGCAAAAAAATCAAGGTATTT. Protein sequence: CALWEQTNQQELGKKIKVF.

Remarks on this clone: TCRdb pairs this DNA with a much larger clone's protein that differs at residue 3, likely a read error; the protein shown was translated from the DNA. The same CDR3 is also encoded by other DNA sequences in this sample. The V gene is TRGV9, the J gene TRGJ1 or TRGJ2. The CDR3 has 13 amino acids. The germline gives CDR1 GITISATS, CDR2 ISYDGTV (reference sequence). CDR3 in amino acids: CAFWEFSYYKKLF. The CDR3 DNA follows: TGTGCCTTTTGGGAGTTTTCTTATTATAAGAAACTCTTT.

Turning to this clone: This likely came from a read error, as a far larger clone is one base away. The DNA is left out, because the CDR3 cannot be placed on it with certainty; the CDR3 is given as TCRdb lists it. The CDR3 here is CATWDGPIGIRNSLAVEQHWLSQVSIGRIQHF. For the V gene the call is TRGV5; the J gene has no call. Both ends counted, the CDR3 spans 32 residues. Germline V gene sequence: CDR1 VINAFY, CDR2 YDVSNSKD.

This clone was observed a handful of times. The mismatch at residue 5 between this DNA's translation and the TCRdb protein of a much larger clone likely reflects a read error; the protein shown is translated from the DNA. This sequence joins TRGV4 and TRGJ1 or TRGJ2. TCRdb gives no J gene; it was assigned here by matching the DNA to germline. The CDR3 is 13 amino acids. V lost 5 bases and J lost 11; bases outside the gene matches: 15. CDR1 is EGSTGY and CDR2 is YDSYTSSV in the germline V gene. The DNA of the CDR3 is TGTGCCACCTGGGGTTATTTAGGGAGGGAGAAACTCTTT. It codes for CATWGYLGREKLF.

This clone was seen at least ten times. For this DNA, TCRdb reports the protein of a much larger clone, which diverges at residue 7, most likely from a read error; the protein presented here is translated directly from the DNA. CDR3 DNA: TGTGCCTTGTGGGAGGTTGCGGAGTTGGGCAAAAAAATCAAGGTATTT. This sequence encodes CALWEVAELGKKIKVF. The chain links TRGV9 to TRGJP. V gave up 1 base and J gave up 7 bases; unmatched junction bases: 4. Germline V CDR1 and CDR2: GITISATS, ISYDGTV (reference sequence). This CDR3 contains 16 residues.

This clone was recorded at least ten times. TCRdb attributes to this sequence the protein of a much larger clone, which differs from the DNA translation at residue 14; a read error is likely, and the protein displayed is translated from the DNA. Other DNA sequences from this sample encode an identical CDR3 as well. This chain uses TRGV9 with TRGJP. This CDR3 spans 16 amino acids. Germline loops: CDR1 GITISATS, CDR2 ISYDGTV (reference sequence). The CDR3 sequence: CALWEVTELGKKIRVF. The CDR3 nucleotides are TGTGCCTTGTGGGAGGTGACAGAGTTGGGCAAAAAAATCAGGGTATTT.

This clone has ten or more counts. TCRdb shows a much larger clone's protein in place of this DNA's translation, and the two differ at residue 3, likely through a read error; the protein shown is translated from the DNA. This chain uses TRGV5 with TRGJ1 or TRGJ2. The length of the CDR3 is 14 residues. Germline CDR1 reads VINAFY; CDR2 reads YDVSNSKD. DNA for the CDR3: TGTGCCTCCTGGGACAGGCCAGGTTATTATAAGAAACTCTTT. This codes for CASWDRPGYYKKLF.

Comment on this clone: A far bigger clonotype differs at one base, so this is likely a read error. This specimen includes other DNA sequences encoding the same CDR3. The gene calls are TRGV9 and TRGJ1 or TRGJ2. The J gene, not given by TCRdb, was assigned here from a germline match of the nucleotide sequence. The CDR3 extends over 15 amino acids. After removal of 2 bases from V and 7 bases from J, the junction contained 14 bases not matched to a gene. Germline V gives CDR1 GITISATS, CDR2 ISYDGTV (reference sequence). For the CDR3, the DNA is TGTGCCTTGTGGGAGGGGACCTTGGCTTACTATAAGAAACTCTTT. This gives the protein CALWEGTLAYYKKLF.

The sample holds many counts of this clone. The protein held in TCRdb is that of a much larger clone and does not match this DNA's translation at residue 12, likely because of a read error; the protein shown is translated from the DNA. The V call is TRGV9, the J call TRGJ1 or TRGJ2. TCRdb supplies no J gene; here it was assigned by aligning the nucleotide sequence to germline. The CDR3 is made up of 15 amino acids. Looked up from germline, CDR1 is GITISATS and CDR2 is ISYDGTV (reference sequence). This CDR3 is CALWEVFPAYYRKLF. The CDR3 DNA follows: TGTGCCTTGTGGGAGGTGTTCCCTGCTTATTATAGGAAACTCTTT.

By its share, this clone is medium-sized (0.01 to 0.1%). Other nucleotide sequences in the sample specify the same CDR3. This sequence joins TRGV9 and TRGJ1 or TRGJ2. CDR1 and CDR2 from the germline V gene are GITISATS and ISYDGTV (reference sequence). J lost 4 bases, V lost 6 bases, and 0 bases had no gene match. The CDR3 consists of 10 residues. CDR3 bases: TGTGCCTTGTGGTATTATAAGAAACTCTTT. Encoded protein: CALWYYKKLF.

This clone was detected only a few times. TCRdb's listed protein matches a much larger clone and diverges from this DNA's translation at residue 9, likely through a read error; the protein shown comes from the DNA. The J gene is TRGJP, the V gene TRGV9. Here the J gene was assigned by germline matching of the DNA, as TCRdb has none. The germline CDR1 and CDR2 sequences are GITISATS and ISYDGTV (reference sequence). This CDR3 region has 17 residues. In DNA, the CDR3 is TGTGCCTTGTGGGTGGTGGTACAAGGGTTGGGCAAAAAAATCAAGGTATTT. Translation: CALWVVVQGLGKKIKVF.

In its sample, this clone was seen a few times. The protein held in TCRdb is that of a much larger clone and does not match this DNA's translation at residue 7, likely because of a read error; the protein shown is translated from the DNA. CDR3 coding DNA: TGTGCCTTGTGGGAGCTTATCCAGAAACTCTTT. Its protein product is CALWELIQKLF. The chain links TRGV9 to TRGJ1 or TRGJ2. Here the J gene came from matching the DNA to germline, since TCRdb omits it. The CDR3 spans 11 residues. Trimming took 3 bases from V and 11 from J; bases not matched to a gene: 7. Germline values: CDR1 GITISATS, CDR2 ISYDGTV (reference sequence).

This clone came up many times. The translation of this DNA and the TCRdb protein of a much larger clone differ at residue 3, probably owing to a read error; the protein shown here is translated from the DNA. The rearrangement uses TRGV9 and TRGJ1 or TRGJ2. The CDR3 has 12 amino acids. Germline V CDR1 and CDR2: GITISATS, ISYDGTV (reference sequence). The CDR3 sequence: CASWEVRDKKLF. CDR3 bases: TGTGCCTCGTGGGAGGTTAGGGATAAGAAACTCTTT.

For this clone: TCRdb attributes to this sequence the protein of a much larger clone, which differs from the DNA translation at residue 4; a read error is likely, and the protein displayed is translated from the DNA. CDR3 residues: CATRTHFGLF. The CDR3 DNA follows: TGTGCCACCCGGACCCATTTTGGACTCTTT. This chain joins TRGV4 and TRGJ1 or TRGJ2. With 9 bases clipped from V and 15 bases from J, the junction kept 14 bases outside the gene matches. Germline V gene lookup returns CDR1 EGSTGY and CDR2 YDSYTSSV. This CDR3 comprises 10 residues.

This clone was found a few times. This DNA's translation differs at residue 3 from TCRdb's protein, which comes from a much larger clone; a read error is likely, and the protein shown is translated from the DNA. The CDR3: CASWDDRKLF. CDR3 DNA: TGTGCCTCCTGGGACGATAGGAAACTCTTT. The J gene is TRGJ1 or TRGJ2, the V gene TRGV2. The CDR3 is 10 amino acids. Germline values: CDR1 EGSNGY, CDR2 YDSYNSKV.

Note on this clone: A read error likely explains why the TCRdb protein, taken from a much larger clone, differs from this DNA's translation at residue 9; the protein shown is translated from the DNA. This chain links TRGV9 with TRGJ1 or TRGJ2. The J gene, absent from TCRdb, was called here by matching the DNA to germline. The CDR3 has 13 residues. Germline V gene sequence: CDR1 GITISATS, CDR2 ISYDGTV (reference sequence). J lost 8 bases, V lost 0 bases, and 7 bases had no gene match. The DNA for the CDR3 is TGTGCCTTGTGGGAGGTGTCGAATGATAAGAAACTCTTT. This translates into CALWEVSNDKKLF.

A note on this clone: The protein recorded in TCRdb matches a much larger clone and deviates from this DNA's translation at residue 14, suggesting a read error; the protein here is obtained by translating the DNA. Additional DNA sequences in this sample encode the identical CDR3. The chain carries TRGV9 and TRGJP. Germline matching of the DNA provided the J gene here, since TCRdb leaves it blank. Germline V gene sequence: CDR1 GITISATS, CDR2 ISYDGTV (reference sequence). The CDR3 length is 17 residues. The DNA of the CDR3 is TGTGCCTTGTGGGAGGTCCATAAAGAGTTGGGCAAGAAAACCAAGGTATTT. This codes for CALWEVHKELGKKTKVF.

In this sample, this clone turned up a few times. It is unclear where the CDR3 begins or ends on the DNA, so no DNA is shown, and the CDR3 is as TCRdb lists it. The V gene is TRGV9; the J gene was not called. Looked up from germline, CDR1 is GITISATS and CDR2 is ISYDGTV (reference sequence). 31 amino acids form the CDR3, both terminal residues included. This CDR3 reads CALWGRIIIRNSLAVEQHLLSQVSIGRIQHF.

This clone showed up many times. For this DNA, TCRdb reports the protein of a much larger clone, which diverges at residue 3, most likely from a read error; the protein presented here is translated directly from the DNA. The chain combines TRGV9 with TRGJ1 or TRGJ2. TCRdb carries no J gene annotation; the J gene was assigned here by matching the DNA with germline. CDR1 GITISATS and CDR2 ISYDGTV come from the germline V gene (reference sequence). The length of the CDR3 is 11 residues. For the CDR3, the DNA is TGTGCCTCGTGGGAGGTGCCCGAGAAACTCTTT. Protein sequence: CASWEVPEKLF.

There are a few counts of this clone. A read error likely explains this, since a far larger clone differs by one base. The sample carries other DNA sequences with the same CDR3. The chain recombines TRGV9 with TRGJP. The J gene was not available in TCRdb and was assigned here by matching the DNA to germline segments. Per germline, CDR1 GITISATS and CDR2 ISYDGTV (reference sequence). The CDR3 length is 17 residues. After removal of 0 bases from V and 10 bases from J, the junction contained 9 bases not matched to a gene. The CDR3 nucleotides are TGTGCCTTGTGGGAGGTGAAGGCCAAATTGGGCAAAAAAATCAAGGTATTT. Amino acids: CALWEVKAKLGKKIKVF.

There are a few counts of this clone. Only one base separates this from a far larger clonotype, so it likely reflects a read error. Other nucleotide sequences from this sample produce the same CDR3. The rearrangement links TRGV9 to TRGJ1 or TRGJ2. Germline V gene sequence: CDR1 GITISATS, CDR2 ISYDGTV (reference sequence). The CDR3 spans 15 residues. J lost 7 bases, V lost 2 bases, and 14 bases had no gene match. CDR3 coding DNA: TGTGCCTTGTGGGAGGCCCCGAGCCCTTACTATAAGAAACTCTTT. Encoded protein: CALWEAPSPYYKKLF.

The table lists this clone with many counts. This likely traces to a read error, being one base from a far larger clone. Other nucleotide sequences from this sample produce the same CDR3. This chain links TRGV9 with TRGJ1 or TRGJ2. Looked up from germline, CDR1 is GITISATS and CDR2 is ISYDGTV (reference sequence). The CDR3 has 15 residues. The CDR3 DNA reads TGTGCCTTGTGGGAGGTAGGATTATTGGATTATAAGAAGCTCTTT. Protein sequence: CALWEVGLLDYKKLF.

This clone has a count of ten or more. A read error likely explains why the TCRdb protein, taken from a much larger clone, differs from this DNA's translation at residue 5; the protein shown is translated from the DNA. The V gene is TRGV9, the J gene TRGJ1 or TRGJ2. TCRdb lists no J gene, so it was determined here by aligning the DNA to germline. Unmatched junction bases numbered 12, after V lost 6 bases and J lost 4 bases. The CDR3 consists of 14 residues. The germline gives CDR1 GITISATS, CDR2 ISYDGTV (reference sequence). In DNA form, the CDR3 reads TGTGCCTTGTGGAACCCAATTTTCTATTATAAGAAACTCTTT. Protein sequence: CALWNPIFYYKKLF.

A word on this clone: This DNA's translation differs at residue 5 from TCRdb's protein, which comes from a much larger clone; a read error is likely, and the protein shown is translated from the DNA. The V call is TRGV9, the J call TRGJ1 or TRGJ2. The CDR3 is made up of 15 amino acids. CDR1 and CDR2 from the germline V gene are GITISATS and ISYDGTV (reference sequence). With V trimmed by 5 bases and J by 4 bases, 14 bases remained unmatched. The DNA for the CDR3 is TGTGCCTTGTGGGTGTCTAAAGCGCCATATTATAAGAAACTCTTT. Residues: CALWVSKAPYYKKLF.

Only a few counts were recorded for this clone. A far larger clone lies a single base away; this is likely a read error. No J gene was named, though the V gene is TRGV4. This CDR3 is 13 amino acids long. Germline CDR1 is EGSTGY and CDR2 is YDSYTSSV. The CDR3 loop is CATWEKNYYKKLF. CDR3 nucleotide sequence: TGTGCCACCTGGGAAAAGAATTATTATAAGAAACTTTTT.

This clone was seen a few times. For this DNA, TCRdb reports the protein of a much larger clone, which diverges at residue 9, most likely from a read error; the protein presented here is translated directly from the DNA. This sequence joins TRGV9 and TRGJ1 or TRGJ2. The J gene, not given by TCRdb, was assigned here from a germline match of the nucleotide sequence. The CDR3 runs 13 residues. Germline V lookup: CDR1 GITISATS, CDR2 ISYDGTV (reference sequence). The CDR3 DNA reads as TGTGCCTTGTGGGAGCCTTCTTATCATAAGAAACTCTTT. Its translation is CALWEPSYHKKLF.